Listed here are 24 T cell receptor beta chains from one sample, sequenced in a study of cytomegalovirus exposure and HLA in healthy donors. Primers for the PCR totalled 60 Vbeta and 13 Jbeta. Measured with immunoSEQ multiplex PCR; TCRdb has only the in-frame clones, and not every one. Among 70,000 to 95,000 clones, roughly 80% were seen once, and the ten largest hold around 15%. Specimen: PBMCs. The receptors stem from a woman between 40 and 50 years old in good health and CMV-seropositive.

This clone was counted between two and nine times. The chain carries TRBV28 and TRBJ2-3; D ambiguous. The V gene lost 3 bases and the J gene lost 0 bases, with 7 bases spanning the gap. This CDR3 has 14 amino acids. Germline lookup yields CDR1 MDHEN and CDR2 SYDVKM. The CDR3 nucleotides are TGTGCCAGCAGTTTTATGGCTAGCACAGATACGCAGTATTTT. This translates into CASSFMASTDTQYF.

The J gene is TRBJ1-5, the V gene TRBV6-1; D gene ambiguous. Trimming left V 2 bases short and J 3 bases short, with 17 bases between. Germline V gene data show CDR1 as MNHNS and CDR2 as SASEGT. The CDR3 extends over 17 amino acids. This CDR3 reads CASSEFSHLRINQPQHF. DNA for the CDR3: TGTGCCAGCAGTGAATTTTCCCATCTTAGAATCAATCAGCCCCAGCATTTT.

This clone has more than one count but fewer than ten. J is TRBJ2-2 and V is TRBV29-1, with 8 bases identical to TRBD1. Germline lookup yields CDR1 SQVTM and CDR2 ANQGSEA. The CDR3 totals 15 residues. V lost 4 bases to trimming and J lost 5 bases; unmatched junction nucleotides: 9. For the CDR3, the DNA is TGCAGCGTTGTTGACAGGGGTTATGGAACCGGGGAGCTGTTTTTT. Its protein is CSVVDRGYGTGELFF.

This clone was counted a few times. The chain carries TRBV28 and TRBJ1-6; 9 nucleotides line up with TRBD1. Losses at the gene ends were 5 bases for V and 9 bases for J; bases not matched to a gene: 14. CDR1 is MDHEN, CDR2 SYDVKM, per germline. This CDR3 has 17 residues. CDR3 region: CASSADRGRDIASPLHF. The CDR3 nucleotides read TGTGCCAGCAGTGCGGACAGGGGAAGGGATATAGCTTCACCCCTCCACTTT. The full variable domain, with the rest looked up from reference TRBV28 and TRBJ1-6, is DVKVTQSSRYLVKRTGEKVFLECVQDMDHENMFWYRQDPGLGLRLIYFSYDVKMKEKGDIPEGYSVSREKKERFSLILESASTNQTSMYLCASSADRGRDIASPLHFGNGTRLTVT.

CDR3 sequence: CASKEEGVTEAFF. CDR3 bases: TGTGCCAGCAAGGAAGAGGGAGTGACTGAAGCTTTCTTT. The chain combines TRBV6-1 with TRBJ1-1; D is undetermined. The germline V and J ends were trimmed by 7 bases and 5 bases, with 14 bases remaining between them. This CDR3 has 13 amino acids. CDR1 is MNHNS, CDR2 SASEGT, per germline.

The genes are TRBV5-1 and TRBJ2-5; tentatively, D is TRBD2 (6 bases). This CDR3 has 14 amino acids. Deletions cut 4 bases from V and 1 base from J, with 11 bases between. The germline V gene encodes CDR1 SGHRS and CDR2 YFSETQ. CDR3 in amino acids: CASSRWDSQETQYF. The CDR3 nucleotides are TGCGCCAGCAGCCGCTGGGACTCCCAAGAGACCCAGTACTTC.

The chain recombines TRBV7-9 with TRBJ1-2; D is uncertain. The CDR3 covers 12 residues. Per germline, CDR1 SEHNR and CDR2 FQNEAQ (reference sequence). Trimming pared 6 bases from V and 4 bases from J, leaving 9 bases between. Here the CDR3 reads CASSPGIYGYTF. CDR3 DNA sequence: TGTGCCAGCAGTCCAGGAATCTATGGCTACACCTTC.

This clone was detected only once. The rearrangement links TRBV5-1 to TRBJ2-7, with TRBD1 identical over 8 bases. CDR1 and CDR2 from the germline V gene are SGHRS and YFSETQ. Trimming cost V 4 bases and J 0 bases; bases outside gene matches: 6. The CDR3 consists of 15 residues. CDR3 loop: CASSPGQGSSYEQYF. The DNA for the CDR3 is TGCGCCAGCAGCCCCGGACAGGGATCCTCCTACGAGCAGTACTTC.

V gene TRBV27 combines with J gene TRBJ1-1; D unresolved. This CDR3 spans 14 amino acids. Trimming removed 4 bases from V and 4 bases from J, with 13 bases in between. The germline V gene encodes CDR1 MNHEY and CDR2 SMNVEV (reference sequence). The CDR3 nucleotides read TGTGCCAGCAGTTCCCTCAAGGGAGCCACTGAAGCTTTCTTT. It translates to CASSSLKGATEAFF.

This chain joins TRBV6-1 and TRBJ1-2, with D unclear. The CDR3 extends over 12 amino acids. In germline, CDR1 is MNHNS, CDR2 SASEGT. With 2 bases removed from V and 5 bases from J, the gap between germline ends came to 6 bases. In nucleotides, the CDR3 is TGTGCCAGCAGTGAAATTCAGTATGGCTACACCTTC. This gives the protein CASSEIQYGYTF.

The chain carries TRBV28 and TRBJ1-1, with TRBD1 matching 7 bases. The CDR3 has 14 amino acids. In germline, CDR1 is MDHEN, CDR2 SYDVKM. After removal of 4 bases from V and 5 bases from J, the junction contained 7 bases not matched to a gene. Written as DNA, the CDR3 is TGTGCCAGCAGTTACGGACAGGTGGGTACTGAAGCTTTCTTT. Amino acids: CASSYGQVGTEAFF.

This chain joins TRBV7-2 and TRBJ1-4, with TRBD1 identical over 7 bases. This CDR3 has 15 residues. Germline trimming cut 5 bases from V and 4 bases from J; bases unmatched to any gene: 7. The germline CDR1 and CDR2 sequences are SGHTA and FQGNSA. For the CDR3, the DNA is TGTGCCAGCAGCGGCAGACAGGGCGTTAATGAAAAACTGTTTTTT. It yields the protein CASSGRQGVNEKLFF.

This chain uses TRBV5-4 with TRBJ2-2; D possibly corresponds to TRBD2 (6 bases). V shed 2 bases and J shed 4 bases, with 15 bases lying between them. CDR1 is SGHNT, CDR2 YYREEE, per germline (reference sequence). The CDR3 loop spans 16 amino acids. This CDR3 is CASSFPPGGGTGELFF. The CDR3, as DNA: TGTGCCAGCAGCTTCCCTCCCGGGGGTGGCACCGGGGAGCTGTTTTTT.

This chain links TRBV5-1 with TRBJ2-7; 9 bases align to TRBD1. V lost 1 base, J lost 4 bases, and 6 bases stayed unmatched. CDR1 and CDR2 (germline): SGHRS, YFSETQ. CDR3 length: 15 residues. CDR3 region: CASSLRGQGTYEQYF. The CDR3 DNA is TGCGCCAGCAGCTTGAGGGGACAGGGAACATACGAGCAGTACTTC.

CDR3 residues: CSVRDRTYEQYF. As DNA, the CDR3 is TGCAGCGTTCGGGACAGAACCTACGAGCAGTACTTC. This sequence joins TRBV29-1 and TRBJ2-7; 7 nucleotides line up with TRBD1. V was pared by 5 bases and J by 2 bases, with 3 bases of the junction left unmatched. In germline, CDR1 is SQVTM, CDR2 ANQGSEA. The CDR3 length is 12 residues.

V and J are TRBV5-1 and TRBJ2-1; 8 nucleotides match TRBD2. The V gene's germline CDR1 is SGHRS and CDR2 YFSETQ. The V gene end was trimmed by 4 bases and the J gene end by 9 bases; junction bases not matched to a gene: 6. This CDR3 has 13 amino acids. CDR3 sequence reads: CASSPLRGGEQFF. Here the CDR3 DNA reads TGCGCCAGCAGCCCCCTTCGGGGGGGTGAGCAGTTCTTC.

The rearrangement links TRBV4-2 to TRBJ2-2; D possibly corresponds to TRBD1 (6 bases). Trimming took off 1 base at V and 2 bases at J, with 14 bases between the two ends. This CDR3 has 17 amino acids. In germline, CDR1 is LGHNA, CDR2 YNFKEQ. The CDR3 region has the DNA TGTGCCAGCAGCCAAGTAAGTACAGGGACAAACACCGGGGAGCTGTTTTTT. Its protein product is CASSQVSTGTNTGELFF.

The chain combines TRBV11-3 with TRBJ1-1; TRBD1 might be the D (5 bases). CDR1 and CDR2 from the germline V gene are SGHNT and YENEEA. Trimming removed 5 bases from V and 10 bases from J, with 20 bases in between. The CDR3 is made up of 14 amino acids. The CDR3 protein is CASSPRAGHGGAFF. CDR3 DNA: TGTGCCAGCAGCCCTCGGGCCGGCCACGGGGGAGCTTTCTTT. Using reference TRBV11-3 and TRBJ1-1 for the parts outside the CDR3, the full variable domain is EAGVVQSPRYKIIEKKQPVAFWCNPISGHNTLYWYLQNLGQGPELLIRYENEEAVDDSQLPKDRFSAERLKGVDSTLKIQPAELGDSAVYLCASSPRAGHGGAFFGQGTRLTVV.

The chain is built from TRBV18 and TRBJ2-3; a weak D match, TRBD2 (5 bases). Germline V CDR1 and CDR2: KGHSH, LQKENI. The CDR3 totals 12 residues. Between the trimmed V and J ends, which lost 6 bases and 4 bases, there was a span of 8 bases. The CDR3 sequence is CASSPAADTQYF. CDR3 nucleotides: TGTGCCAGCTCCCCAGCGGCAGATACGCAGTATTTT.

The chain joins TRBV7-2 to TRBJ2-5, with 8 bases matching TRBD2. Germline V CDR1 and CDR2: SGHTA, FQGNSA. There are 16 residues in the CDR3. J was trimmed by 0 bases and V by 5 bases; bases with no gene match: 8. The CDR3 DNA reads TGTGCCAGCAGCACTATAGCGGGGTCGTACCAAGAGACCCAGTACTTC. This translates into CASSTIAGSYQETQYF.

This sequence joins TRBV2 and TRBJ1-2; 10 bases fit TRBD1. The CDR3 is 14 amino acids. The junction had 10 bases not matched to a gene; V was cut back by 7 bases and J by 8 bases. Germline V gene data show CDR1 as SNHLY and CDR2 as FYNNEI. The CDR3 bases are TGTGCCAGCATCGAATCCGGGACAGGGGTAGGCTACACCTTC. Translated, it gives CASIESGTGVGYTF. The full variable domain, rest sourced from reference TRBV2 and TRBJ1-2, is EPEVTQTPSHQVTQMGQEVILRCVPISNHLYFYWYRQILGQKVEFLVSFYNNEISEKSEIFDDQFSVERPDGSNFTLKIRSTKLEDSAMYFCASIESGTGVGYTFGSGTRLTVV.

The chain links TRBV5-1 to TRBJ1-1; D not certain. The V gene lost 4 bases and the J gene lost 4 bases, with 14 bases spanning the gap. The CDR3 is 14 residues long. Germline CDR1 is SGHRS and CDR2 is YFSETQ. CDR3 region: CASSRSGVGTEAFF. The CDR3 DNA reads TGCGCCAGCAGCCGCTCGGGAGTAGGCACTGAAGCTTTCTTT.

This clone was picked up a small number of times. J is TRBJ2-3 and V is TRBV5-1; D is perhaps TRBD1 (5 bases). Germline-derived CDR1 and CDR2 are SGHRS and YFSETQ. The CDR3 has 18 amino acids. The V end was cut by 4 bases, the J end by 0 bases, with 21 bases between. The CDR3 nucleotides read TGCGCCAGCAGCCTGGCCCCCCTAGGGGCTACTAGCACAGATACGCAGTATTTT. This sequence encodes CASSLAPLGATSTDTQYF.

V gene TRBV7-9 combines with J gene TRBJ1-1; D remains ambiguous. Germline V gene sequence: CDR1 SEHNR, CDR2 FQNEAQ (reference sequence). This CDR3 contains 15 residues. Trimming cost V 1 base and J 1 base, with 10 bases left between them. The CDR3 DNA follows: TGTGCCAGCAGCTTAGTGAGCACAGCGAACACTGAAGCTTTCTTT. Translating it yields CASSLVSTANTEAFF.